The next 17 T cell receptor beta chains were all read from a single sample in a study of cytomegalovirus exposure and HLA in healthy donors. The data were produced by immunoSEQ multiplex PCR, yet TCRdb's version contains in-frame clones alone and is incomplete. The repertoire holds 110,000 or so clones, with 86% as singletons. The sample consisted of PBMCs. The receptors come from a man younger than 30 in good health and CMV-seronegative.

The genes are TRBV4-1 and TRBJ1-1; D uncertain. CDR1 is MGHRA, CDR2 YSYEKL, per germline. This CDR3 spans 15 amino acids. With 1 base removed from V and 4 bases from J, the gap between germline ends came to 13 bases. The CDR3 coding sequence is TGCGCCAGCAGCCAAGGTTGGCTTACGGGCACTGAAGCTTTCTTT. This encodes CASSQGWLTGTEAFF.

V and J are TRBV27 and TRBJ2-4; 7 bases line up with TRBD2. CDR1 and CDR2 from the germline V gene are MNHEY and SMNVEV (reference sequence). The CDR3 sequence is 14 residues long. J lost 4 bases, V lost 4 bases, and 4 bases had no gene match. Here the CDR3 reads CASSSGTTKNIQYF. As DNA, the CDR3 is TGTGCCAGCAGTTCCGGGACTACGAAAAACATTCAGTACTTC.

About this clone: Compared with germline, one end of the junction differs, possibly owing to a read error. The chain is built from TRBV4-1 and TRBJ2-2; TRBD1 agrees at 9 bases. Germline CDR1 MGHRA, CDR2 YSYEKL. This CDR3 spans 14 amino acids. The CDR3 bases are TGCGCCAGCAACCAAGGACAGGGGACCGGGGAGCTGTTTTTT. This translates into CASNQGQGTGELFF.

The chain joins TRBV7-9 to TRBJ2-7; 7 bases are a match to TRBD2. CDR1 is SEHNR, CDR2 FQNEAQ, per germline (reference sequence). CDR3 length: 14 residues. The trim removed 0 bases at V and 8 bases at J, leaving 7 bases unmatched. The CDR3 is CASSLAGGDSQQYF. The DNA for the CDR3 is TGTGCCAGCAGCTTAGCGGGGGGGGACTCCCAGCAGTACTTC.

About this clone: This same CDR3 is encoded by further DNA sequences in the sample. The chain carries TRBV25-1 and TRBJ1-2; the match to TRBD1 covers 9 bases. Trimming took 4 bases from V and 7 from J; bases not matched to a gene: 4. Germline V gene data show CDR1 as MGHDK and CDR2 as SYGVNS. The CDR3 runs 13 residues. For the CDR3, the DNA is TGTGCCAGCAGTGGACAGGGGGTGGGTGGCTACACCTTC. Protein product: CASSGQGVGGYTF.

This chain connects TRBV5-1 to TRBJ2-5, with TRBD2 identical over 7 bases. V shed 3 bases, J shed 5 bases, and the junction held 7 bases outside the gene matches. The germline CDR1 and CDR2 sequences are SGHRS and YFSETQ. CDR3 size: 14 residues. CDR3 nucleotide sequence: TGCGCCAGCAGCTGGGGGGGGTTGAGCGAGACCCAGTACTTC. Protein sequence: CASSWGGLSETQYF. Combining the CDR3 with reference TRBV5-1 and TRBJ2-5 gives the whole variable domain KAGVTQTPRYLIKTRGQQVTLSCSPISGHRSVSWYQQTPGQGLQFLFEYFSETQRNKGNFPGRFSGRQFSNSRSEMNVSTLELGDSALYLCASSWGGLSETQYFGPGTRLLVL.

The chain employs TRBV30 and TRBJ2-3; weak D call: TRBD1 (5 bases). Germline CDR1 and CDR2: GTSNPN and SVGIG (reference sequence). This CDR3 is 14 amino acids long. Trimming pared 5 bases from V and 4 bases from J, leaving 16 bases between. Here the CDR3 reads CAWALGEMADTQYF. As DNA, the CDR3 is TGTGCCTGGGCATTAGGGGAAATGGCAGATACGCAGTATTTT.

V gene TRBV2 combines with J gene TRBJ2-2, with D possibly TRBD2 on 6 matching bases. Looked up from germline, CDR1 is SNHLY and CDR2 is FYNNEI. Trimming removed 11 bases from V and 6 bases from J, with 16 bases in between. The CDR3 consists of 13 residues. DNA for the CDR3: TGTGCCGGGAGACTAGTGCGGGCCGGGGAGCTGTTTTTT. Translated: CAGRLVRAGELFF.

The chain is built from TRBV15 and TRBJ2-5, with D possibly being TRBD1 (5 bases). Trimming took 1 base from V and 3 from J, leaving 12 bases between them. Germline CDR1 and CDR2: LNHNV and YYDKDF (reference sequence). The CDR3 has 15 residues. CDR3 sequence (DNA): TGTGCCACCAGCAGAGTTGGAGCCAGGGAAGAGACCCAGTACTTC. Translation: CATSRVGAREETQYF.

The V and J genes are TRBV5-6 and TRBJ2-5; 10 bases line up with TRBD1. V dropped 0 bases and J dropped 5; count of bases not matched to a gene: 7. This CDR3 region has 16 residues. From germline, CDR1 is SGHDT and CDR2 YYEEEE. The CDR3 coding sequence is TGTGCCAGCAGCTTGGGCAGGGACAGGGGTAGCGAGACCCAGTACTTC. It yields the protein CASSLGRDRGSETQYF.

The CDR3 bases are TGTGCCAGCGAAATAGCGGGAGGACAAGAGACCCAGTACTTC. As protein: CASEIAGGQETQYF. The V call is TRBV25-1, the J call TRBJ2-5; 10 positions agree with TRBD2. CDR1 is MGHDK and CDR2 is SYGVNS in the germline V gene. CDR3 length: 14 residues. V lost 8 bases to trimming and J lost 2 bases; unmatched junction nucleotides: 5.

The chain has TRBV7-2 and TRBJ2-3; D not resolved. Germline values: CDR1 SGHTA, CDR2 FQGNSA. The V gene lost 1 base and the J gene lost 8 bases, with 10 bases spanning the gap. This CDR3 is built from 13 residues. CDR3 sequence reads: CASSLGGISTQYF. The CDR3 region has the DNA TGTGCCAGCAGCTTAGGCGGCATAAGTACGCAGTATTTT.

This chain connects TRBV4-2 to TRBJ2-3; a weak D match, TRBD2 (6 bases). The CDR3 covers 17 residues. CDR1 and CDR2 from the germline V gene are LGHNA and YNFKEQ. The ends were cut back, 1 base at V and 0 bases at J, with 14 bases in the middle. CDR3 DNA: TGTGCCAGCAGCCAAGTTGGAGGGCGAGCTAGCACAGATACGCAGTATTTT. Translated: CASSQVGGRASTDTQYF.

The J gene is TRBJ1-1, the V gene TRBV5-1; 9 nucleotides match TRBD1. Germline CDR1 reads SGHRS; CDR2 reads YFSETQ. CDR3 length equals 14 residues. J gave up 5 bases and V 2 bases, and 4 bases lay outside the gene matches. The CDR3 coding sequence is TGCGCCAGCAGCTTCCTAGACAGGGGGACTGAAGCTTTCTTT. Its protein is CASSFLDRGTEAFF.

CDR3 nucleotides: TGTGCCATCGCGAGCGTCTCGCAGGGGGAGCTGTTTTTT. Protein: CAIASVSQGELFF. The genes are TRBV10-3 and TRBJ2-2; no clear D. The CDR3 extends over 13 amino acids. The germline CDR1 and CDR2 sequences are ENHRY and SYGVKD. V was shortened by 8 bases and J by 8 bases, with 15 bases between the two germline ends.

CDR3: CASSLGQGSNQPQHF. The CDR3 DNA reads TGTGCCAGCAGCTTAGGGCAGGGATCAAATCAGCCCCAGCATTTT. This rearrangement joins TRBV7-6 to TRBJ1-5; weak D call: TRBD1 (5 bases). Germline-derived CDR1 and CDR2 are SGHVS and FNYEAQ. The CDR3 has 15 amino acids. V was trimmed by 1 base and J by 4 bases, leaving 11 bases between them.

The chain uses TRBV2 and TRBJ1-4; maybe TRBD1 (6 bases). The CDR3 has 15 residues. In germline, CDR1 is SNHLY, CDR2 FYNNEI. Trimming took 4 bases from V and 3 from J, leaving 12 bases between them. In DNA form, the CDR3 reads TGTGCCAGCAGTGCCCCAGGGGCTTCTAATGAAAAACTGTTTTTT. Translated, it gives CASSAPGASNEKLFF.